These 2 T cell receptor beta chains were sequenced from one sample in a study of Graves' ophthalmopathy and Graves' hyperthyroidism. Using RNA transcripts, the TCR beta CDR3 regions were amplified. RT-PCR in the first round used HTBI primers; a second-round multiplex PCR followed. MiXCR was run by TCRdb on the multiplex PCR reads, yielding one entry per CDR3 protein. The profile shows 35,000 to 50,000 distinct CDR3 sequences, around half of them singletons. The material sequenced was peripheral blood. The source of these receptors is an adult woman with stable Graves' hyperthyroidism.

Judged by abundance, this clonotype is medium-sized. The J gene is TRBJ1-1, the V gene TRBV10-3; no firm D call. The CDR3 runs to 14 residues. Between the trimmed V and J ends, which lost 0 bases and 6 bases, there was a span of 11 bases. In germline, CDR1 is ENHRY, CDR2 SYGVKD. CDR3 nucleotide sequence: TGTGCCATCAGTGAGTCGACGGAGGACCCTGAAGCTTTCTTT. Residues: CAISESTEDPEAFF.

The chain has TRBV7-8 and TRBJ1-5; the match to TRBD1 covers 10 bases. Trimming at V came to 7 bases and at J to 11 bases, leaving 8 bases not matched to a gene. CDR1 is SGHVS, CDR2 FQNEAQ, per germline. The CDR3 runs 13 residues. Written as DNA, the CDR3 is TGTGCCAGCATGAGGGACAGGGGAGAGACCCAGCATTTT. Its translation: CASMRDRGETQHF.